What follows describes a single T cell receptor (beta chain). Its antigen is unidentified. The data were obtained in a study of beta chain features in type 1 diabetes. TCRB transcripts that were expressed got sequenced, as all of the isolated RNA had been reverse transcribed. The study sequenced naive, central memory and regulatory T cell samples to an average of about 4 million reads. TCRdb keeps only in-frame clones here, not all; method: immunoSEQ multiplex PCR. The sample consists of hundreds of thousands of clones, about 32% of them appearing once. This CDR3 has 12 amino acids. V lost 0 bases and J lost 2, with 5 bases in between. Germline loops: CDR1 GTSNPN, CDR2 SVGIG (reference sequence). General observations from the study: Shorter TCRB CDR3s, moderately but significantly so, marked every one of the four CD4+ subsets in Type 1 diabetes patients. No resolution was reached here on whether HLA type influences TCRB rearrangement. Researchers caution that PCR might favor shorter templates, equally among patients and controls.

Sequencing was done on a sample of naive CD4+ T cells from blood. The origin of this receptor is a man aged 18 to 29 in good health. The chain combines TRBV30 with TRBJ2-7; possible D gene TRBD2, 5 bases. CDR3 sequence (DNA): TGTGCCTGGAGTGTACTAGCCTACGAGCAGTACTTC. This gives the protein CAWSVLAYEQYF.